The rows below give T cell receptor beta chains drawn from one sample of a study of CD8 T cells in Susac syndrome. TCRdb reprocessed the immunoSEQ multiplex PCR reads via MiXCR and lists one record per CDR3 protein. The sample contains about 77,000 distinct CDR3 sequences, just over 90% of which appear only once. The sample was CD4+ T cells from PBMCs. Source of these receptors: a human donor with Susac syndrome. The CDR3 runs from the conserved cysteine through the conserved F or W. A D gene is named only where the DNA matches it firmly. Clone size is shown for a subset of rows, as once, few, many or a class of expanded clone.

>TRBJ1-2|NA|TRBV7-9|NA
TGTGCCAGCAGCCCGACGGCCGGGGCCAACTATGGCTACACCTTC
CASSPTAGANYGYTF
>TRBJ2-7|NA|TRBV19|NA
TGTGCCAGTAGGGAGCGACGATCGAGCTACGAGCAGTACTTC
CASRERRSSYEQYF
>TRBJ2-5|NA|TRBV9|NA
TGTGCCAGCAGCTACAGAGAGGAGACCCAGTACTTC
CASSYREETQYF
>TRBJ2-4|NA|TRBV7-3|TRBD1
TGTGCCAGCAGCTCGGGACAGGGAAACATTCAGTACTTC
CASSSGQGNIQYF
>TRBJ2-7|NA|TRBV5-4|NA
TGTGCCAGCAGCTTGGGAGGCGGGCGGGGTAGCTCCTACGAGCAGTACTTC
CASSLGGGRGSSYEQYF
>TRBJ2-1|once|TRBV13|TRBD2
TGTGCCAGCCTAACAGCGGGGGCGAGCTCCTACAATGAGCAGTTCTTC
CASLTAGASSYNEQFF
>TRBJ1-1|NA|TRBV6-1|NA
TGTGCCAGCGAAGCAGGGCTTTATCGAGCTTTCTTT
CASEAGLYRAFF
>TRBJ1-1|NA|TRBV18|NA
TGTGCCAGCTCACCACCGTTCATCGCAGGGGCCAACACTGAAGCTTTCTTT
CASSPPFIAGANTEAFF
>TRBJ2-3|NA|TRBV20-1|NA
TGCAGTGCTACGGGGACCACAGATACGCAGTATTTT
CSATGTTDTQYF
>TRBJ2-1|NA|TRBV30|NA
TGTGCCTCCCGGATGCGACGCAATGAGCAGTTCTTC
CASRMRRNEQFF
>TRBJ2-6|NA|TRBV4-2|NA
TGTGCCAGCAGCCAAGACCAGGGGGGAGCAGGGGCCAACGTCCTGACTTTC
CASSQDQGGAGANVLTF
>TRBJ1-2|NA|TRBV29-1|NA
TGCAGCGTTGAACCCTATGGCTACACCTTC
CSVEPYGYTF
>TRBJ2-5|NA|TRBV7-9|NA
TGTGCCAGCAGCCCGTGGGAAGAGACCCAGTACTTC
CASSPWEETQYF
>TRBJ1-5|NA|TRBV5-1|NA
TGCGCCAGCAGCTTGGTTGGTCTGCCTAATCAGCCCCAGCATTTT
CASSLVGLPNQPQHF
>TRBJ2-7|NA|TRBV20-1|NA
TGCAGTGCTTGTCCCCAATTGGACTCTGTAGGTTACGAGCAGTACTTC
CSACPQLDSVGYEQYF
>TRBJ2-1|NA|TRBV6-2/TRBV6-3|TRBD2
TGTGCCAGCACCGGGACTAGCGGGAGGTCGGGTGAGCAGTTCTTC
CASTGTSGRSGEQFF
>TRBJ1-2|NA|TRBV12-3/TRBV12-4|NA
TGTGCCAGCAGTTTGGCCCCCGTCGGCTATGGCTACACCTTC
CASSLAPVGYGYTF
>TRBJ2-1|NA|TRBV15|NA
TGTGCCACCAGCAGAGATCGGGGTCGCGTCGAGCAGTTCTTC
CATSRDRGRVEQFF
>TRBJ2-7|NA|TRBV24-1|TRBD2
TGTGCCACCAGTGATTCTCCTAGCGGGGACCTTATAAGGTACGAGCAGTACTTC
CATSDSPSGDLIRYEQYF
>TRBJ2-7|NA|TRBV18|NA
TGTGCCAGCTCACCACCTTCATCGTTACTCCCGGGGGCCGAGCAGTACTTC
CASSPPSSLLPGAEQYF
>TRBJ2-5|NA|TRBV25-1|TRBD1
TGTGCCAGCAAAAGGGGGACAGGGGGGGAGACCCAGTACTTC
CASKRGTGGETQYF
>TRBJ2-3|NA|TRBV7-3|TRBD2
TGTGCCAGCAGCCCCCGGATTCTAGCGGGGAAAGGAGATACGCAGTATTTT
CASSPRILAGKGDTQYF
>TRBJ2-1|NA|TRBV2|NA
TGTGCCAGCAAGAGGGGGGATGAGCAGTTCTTC
CASKRGDEQFF
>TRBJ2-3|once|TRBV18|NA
TGTGCCAGCTCACCATGGGGAAATCGGGGCACAGATACGCAGTATTTT
CASSPWGNRGTDTQYF
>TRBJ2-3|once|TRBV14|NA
TGTGCCAGCAGCCGGCGACCCTCTGGCACAGATACGCAGTATTTT
CASSRRPSGTDTQYF
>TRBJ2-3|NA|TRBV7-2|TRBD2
TGTGCCAGCAGCTTAGCCCCGGGAGGGACTAGCGGGAGAAGCACAGATACGCAGTATTTT
CASSLAPGGTSGRSTDTQYF
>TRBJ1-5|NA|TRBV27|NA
TGTGCCAGCAGTAAATTAGGGGGCAATCAGCCCCAGCATTTT
CASSKLGGNQPQHF
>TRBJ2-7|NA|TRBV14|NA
TGTGCCAGCAGCCAACATCCCCAATACGAGCAGTACTTC
CASSQHPQYEQYF
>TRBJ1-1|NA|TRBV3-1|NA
TGTGCCAGCAGCACAACCGCTCTGAACACTGAAGCTTTCTTT
CASSTTALNTEAFF
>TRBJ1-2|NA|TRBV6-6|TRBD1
TGTGCCAGCAGTCGACAGGGAGGGTGGACAGTCTATGGCTACACCTTC
CASSRQGGWTVYGYTF
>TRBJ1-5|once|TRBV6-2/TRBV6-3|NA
TGTGCCAGCTCCGGGGGGCAGGAGCCCCAGCATTTT
CASSGGQEPQHF
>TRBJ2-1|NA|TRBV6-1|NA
TGTGCCAGCCGCAGCCCGGCGGGGGCCCCTGGAAATGAGCAGTTCTTC
CASRSPAGAPGNEQFF
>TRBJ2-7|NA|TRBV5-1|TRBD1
TGCGCCAGCAGCGCCACAGGGGGCCGATACGAGCAGTACTTC
CASSATGGRYEQYF
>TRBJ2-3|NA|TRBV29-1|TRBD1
TGCAGCGTTTGTCGGGACAGTTGGGATACGCAGTATTTT
CSVCRDSWDTQYF
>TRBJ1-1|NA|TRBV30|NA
TGTGCCTGGACCGAAATTTCGTGGTCACGACGGAACACTGAAGCTTTCTTT
CAWTEISWSRRNTEAFF
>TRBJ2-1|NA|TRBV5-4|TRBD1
TGTGCCAGCAGCTTAGAACGACCGGGCAGGGGGTCAGGAGATGAGCAGTTCTTC
CASSLERPGRGSGDEQFF
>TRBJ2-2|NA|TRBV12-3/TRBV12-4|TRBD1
TGTGCCAGCAGTAGGGACAGGGGGCGCACCGGGGAGCTGTTTTTT
CASSRDRGRTGELFF
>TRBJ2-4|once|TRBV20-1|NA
TGCAGTGCTAGACAACGACTAGCCAAAAACATTCAGTACTTC
CSARQRLAKNIQYF
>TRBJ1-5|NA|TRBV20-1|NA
TGCAGTGCTAGAGTCCCCGGGGGTGGCAATCAGCCCCAGCATTTT
CSARVPGGGNQPQHF
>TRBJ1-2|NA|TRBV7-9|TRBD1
TGTGCCAGCACCACGACAGGGGCTAGAGTCTATGGCTACACCTTC
CASTTTGARVYGYTF
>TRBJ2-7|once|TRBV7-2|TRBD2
TGTGCCAGCAGACCCCCGGGACTAGCGGGAGGCCCCTACGAGCAGTACTTC
CASRPPGLAGGPYEQYF
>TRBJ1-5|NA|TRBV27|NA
TGTGCCAGCAGTCTTATCAAGGGGGATCAGCCCCAGCATTTT
CASSLIKGDQPQHF
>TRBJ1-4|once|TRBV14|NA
TGTGCCAGCAGCCTACAGCTTAATGAAAAACTGTTTTTT
CASSLQLNEKLFF
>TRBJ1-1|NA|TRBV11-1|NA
TGTGCCAGCAGCTTAGAAGGGTTGGGCACTGAAGCTTTCTTT
CASSLEGLGTEAFF
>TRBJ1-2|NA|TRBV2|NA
TGTGCCAGCAGTGAAGCGGCAGGAGGGAGTGGCTACACCTTC
CASSEAAGGSGYTF
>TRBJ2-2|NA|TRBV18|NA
TGTGCCAGCTCACCATCCAAGAACACCGGGGAGCTGTTTTTT
CASSPSKNTGELFF
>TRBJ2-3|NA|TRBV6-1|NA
TGTGCCAGCAGCCCGAGTGCTACGCAGTATTTT
CASSPSATQYF
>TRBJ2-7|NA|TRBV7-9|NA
TGTGCCAGCGCCCAAAGCACGGGCTACGAGCAGTACTTC
CASAQSTGYEQYF
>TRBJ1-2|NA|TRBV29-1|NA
TGCAGGGCCGAGGGTGATGGCTACACCTTC
CRAEGDGYTF
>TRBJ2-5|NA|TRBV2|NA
TGTGCCAGCATTTCAACTAATGCACAAGAGACCCAGTACTTC
CASISTNAQETQYF
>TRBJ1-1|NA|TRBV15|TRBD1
TGTGCCACCAGCATCGGACAGGGGAGCATGAACACTGAAGCTTTCTTT
CATSIGQGSMNTEAFF
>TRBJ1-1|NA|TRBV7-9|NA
TGTGCCAGCAGCTTAGTGGTGGCAGGAGTTGATGAAGCTTTCTTT
CASSLVVAGVDEAFF
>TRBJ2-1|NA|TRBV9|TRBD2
TGTGCCAGCAGCCAAACCGGGACTAGCGGGTATGAGCAGTTCTTC
CASSQTGTSGYEQFF
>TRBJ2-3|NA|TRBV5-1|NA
TGCGCCAGCAGCTTGATGGTAGCGAAATCTAGCACAGATACGCAGTATTTT
CASSLMVAKSSTDTQYF